This T cell receptor (beta chain) was recovered during a study of blood T cell repertoires in COVID-19. Across the whole study: Specimens from acute and convalescent COVID-19 originated in the United States, Italy and Spain.

Profiled with immunoSEQ multiplex PCR; TCRdb holds only in-frame clones, not every one. The sample includes some 250,000 clones, about 89% of them seen just once. The trim removed 4 bases at V and 6 bases at J, leaving 6 bases unmatched. Per germline, CDR1 LGHDT and CDR2 YNNKEL (reference sequence). This CDR3 region has 14 residues. Sequencing used PBMCs or T cells enriched from blood (not recorded which). The source is a middle-aged man who had recovered from COVID-19. This chain uses TRBV3-1 (or the pseudogene TRBV3-2) with TRBJ1-2, with 9 bases fitting TRBD1. The CDR3: CASSRGQGFNGYTF. As DNA, the CDR3 is TGTGCCAGCAGCCGGGGACAGGGATTCAATGGCTACACCTTC.